This record covers a single TCR beta chain. Its antigen is unknown. This table comes from immunoSEQ multiplex PCR, and its TCRdb copy is limited to in-frame clones, with some not included. The sample records fewer than 9,000 clones, around 87% being singletons. These data originate in a study of T cell clonotyping in hematopoietic cell transplantation. The study, taken as a whole, reports: Recipient TCR diversity dropped after transplant; expanded clonotypes rose from day 30 to 180.

The CDR3 sequence is 15 residues long. Losses at the gene ends were 4 bases for V and 12 bases for J; bases not matched to a gene: 14. Germline assignment: CDR1 SGHNT and CDR2 YYREEE (reference sequence). This material consisted of PBMCs, taken 100 days after allogeneic stem cell transplant. The gene calls are TRBV5-4 and TRBJ2-1; 9 nucleotides agree with TRBD2. This receptor was identified in a male patient in his 50s who had an allogeneic stem cell transplant from a related donor, so the T cells may come from the graft donor. Some clones in this sample may be carry-over from other donors' samples. The CDR3 region is CASSGPAGGPIGQFF. CDR3 nucleotides: TGTGCCAGCAGCGGCCCAGCGGGAGGCCCGATAGGGCAGTTCTTC.